The 8 T cell receptor beta chains below were found in one sample sequenced in a study of graft-versus-host responses after intestinal transplantation. TCRdb's copy holds only in-frame clones and misses some; the assay was immunoSEQ multiplex PCR. The table shows about 570 clones, with nearly 96% occurring only once. Sample time point: postoperative day 105 after intestinal transplantation (dayNNNN = postoperative day). Sample: bone marrow, taken 105 days after intestinal transplantation. The source is a human patient who received an intestinal transplant, so some T cells may come from the graft donor.

The gene calls are TRBV19 and TRBJ1-1; D might be TRBD1 (5 bases). Deletions cut 7 bases from V and 0 bases from J, with 12 bases between. Germline lookup yields CDR1 LNHDA and CDR2 SQIVND (reference sequence). The CDR3 consists of 14 residues. In DNA, the CDR3 is TGTGCCAGTACTCTTGGGGGGGTGAACACTGAAGCTTTCTTT. Residues: CASTLGGVNTEAFF.

The CDR3 spells CASSYSAGGGRDTQYF. In DNA form, the CDR3 reads TGTGCCAGCAGTTACTCGGCGGGAGGCGGACGAGATACGCAGTATTTT. The chain links TRBV6-5 to TRBJ2-3, with 8 bases aligning to TRBD2. CDR3 length equals 16 residues. Germline values: CDR1 MNHEY, CDR2 SVGAGI. After removal of 0 bases from V and 5 bases from J, the junction contained 7 bases not matched to a gene.

The chain recombines TRBV5-6 with TRBJ1-5; no clear D gene. Germline CDR1 is SGHDT and CDR2 is YYEEEE. Trimming cost V 5 bases and J 5 bases, with 17 bases left between them. The CDR3 has 15 residues. The CDR3 loop reads CASSLLRYTDQPQHF. CDR3 in DNA: TGTGCCAGCAGTCTGCTGAGGTACACGGATCAGCCCCAGCATTTT.

The chain links TRBV9 to TRBJ2-3; D not certain. Trimming cost V 3 bases and J 1 base, with 3 bases left between them. The CDR3 runs 12 residues. Germline V gene data show CDR1 as SGDLS and CDR2 as YYNGEE. CDR3 DNA sequence: TGTGCCAGCAGCGGGTGCACAGATACGCAGTATTTT. It translates to CASSGCTDTQYF.

This chain connects TRBV9 to TRBJ2-6; no definite D call. The V end lost 0 bases, the J end lost 0 bases, and 4 bases lay between the germline ends. Germline V gene lookup returns CDR1 SGDLS and CDR2 YYNGEE. The CDR3 sequence is 15 residues long. CDR3: CASSVGSSGANVLTF. The CDR3 DNA is TGTGCCAGCAGCGTAGGCAGCTCTGGGGCCAACGTCCTGACTTTC.

This clone was picked up one time. The genes are TRBV29-1 and TRBJ1-1; maybe TRBD1 (5 bases). Germline V gene sequence: CDR1 SQVTM, CDR2 ANQGSEA. With 7 bases removed from V and 5 bases from J, the gap between germline ends came to 17 bases. This CDR3 contains 13 residues. Written as DNA, the CDR3 is TGCAGCGGTCCGGGACGGCGGGAAACTGAAGCTTTCTTT. Residues: CSGPGRRETEAFF. Using reference TRBV29-1 and TRBJ1-1 for the parts outside the CDR3, the full variable domain is SAVISQKPSRDICQRGTSLTIQCQVDSQVTMMFWYRQQPGQSLTLIATANQGSEATYESGFVIDKFPISRPNLTFSTLTVSNMSPEDSSIYLCSGPGRRETEAFFGQGTRLTVV.

The chain joins TRBV7-8 to TRBJ2-5; D not certain. CDR1 is SGHVS, CDR2 FQNEAQ, per germline. The CDR3 covers 14 residues. Trimming shortened V by 3 bases and J by 4 bases, and 12 bases separated the two germline ends. CDR3 region: CASSFRRVPETQYF. The CDR3 DNA sequence: TGTGCCAGCAGCTTCCGTAGAGTCCCAGAGACCCAGTACTTC.

As DNA, the CDR3 is TGTGCCAGCAGCCGACCCGACAGGGGGTCCTACGAGCAGTACTTC. The encoded protein is CASSRPDRGSYEQYF. The chain combines TRBV5-5 with TRBJ2-7; 9 bases line up with TRBD1. CDR1 is SGHKS, CDR2 YYEKEE, per germline (reference sequence). This CDR3 spans 15 amino acids. V shed 4 bases and J 1 base; nucleotides not matched to a gene: 6.